The next 22 T cell receptor beta chains were all read from a single sample in a study of prognosis after radiotherapy for stage I lung cancer. Genomic DNA yielded TCR beta CDR3, amplified by two-round multiplex PCR. Primers specific to each TRBV and TRBJ gene drove first-round PCR. TCRdb analysed the multiplex PCR reads with MiXCR anew, one entry per CDR3 protein. Of around 51,000 distinct CDR3 sequences listed, around a third are singletons. Here the sequenced sample was PBMCs, taken before or after stereotactic body radiation therapy (not recorded which). These TCRs come from a donor of 50 years or more with non-small cell lung cancer.

This clonotype was counted ten times or more. V gene TRBV20-1 combines with J gene TRBJ2-1; D possibly corresponds to TRBD2 (6 bases). The CDR3 length is 16 residues. Trimming stripped 3 bases from V and 1 base from J, with 16 bases between. Germline assignment: CDR1 DFQATT and CDR2 SNEGSKA (reference sequence). CDR3 loop: CSASSFGGVSYNEQFF. The DNA for the CDR3 is TGCAGTGCTAGTTCATTCGGCGGGGTATCCTACAATGAGCAGTTCTTC.

At least ten counts were recorded for this clonotype. In nucleotides, the CDR3 is TGTGCCAGCAGCCGGGGCAGGGAGAGGGATGGCTACACCTTC. Its translation is CASSRGRERDGYTF. The chain carries TRBV7-9 and TRBJ1-2; D possibly corresponds to TRBD1 (5 bases). Trimming removed 5 bases from V and 6 bases from J, with 16 bases in between. CDR3 length: 14 residues. Germline V gives CDR1 SEHNR, CDR2 FQNEAQ (reference sequence).

The rearrangement joins TRBV11-3 to TRBJ1-6; D is unresolved. The length of the CDR3 is 14 residues. Trimming removed 1 base at V and 8 bases at J, with 9 bases between. The germline gives CDR1 SGHNT, CDR2 YENEEA. The CDR3 nucleotides are TGTGCCAGCAGCTTAGTCGACACGTATTCACCCCTCCACTTT. It is translated as CASSLVDTYSPLHF.

A remark on this clonotype: An end of the junction differs from the germline gene, which may be a read error. The CDR3 nucleotides are TGTGCTACCAGTGATTTCGCCGGGGGATATGTTGCAGATACGCAGTATTTT. It codes for CATSDFAGGYVADTQYF. This chain joins TRBV24-1 and TRBJ2-3, with D possibly TRBD2 on 6 matching bases. This CDR3 spans 17 amino acids. Germline CDR1 KGHDR, CDR2 SFDVKD.

This clonotype occurred once. CDR3 in DNA: TGTGCCAGCAGTGAAGCGGACGCATTCTCTGGAAACACCATATATTTT. This gives the protein CASSEADAFSGNTIYF. The chain employs TRBV2 and TRBJ1-3; no reliable D call. Germline V gene sequence: CDR1 SNHLY, CDR2 FYNNEI. V was shortened by 0 bases and J by 0 bases, with 9 bases between the two germline ends. CDR3 length: 16 residues.

This clonotype showed up many times. The rearrangement joins TRBV7-9 to TRBJ1-2, with 10 bases lining up with TRBD1. CDR3 length: 16 amino acids. Germline CDR1 SEHNR, CDR2 FQNEAQ (reference sequence). V lost 1 base, J lost 5 bases, and 7 bases stayed unmatched. In DNA, the CDR3 is TGTGCCAGCAGCTTAGGCGGGACAGGGGTGTCTTATGGCTACACCTTC. Protein: CASSLGGTGVSYGYTF.

This clonotype was counted ten times or more. This chain uses TRBV5-6 with TRBJ2-3; a weak D match, TRBD2 (6 bases). The CDR3 spans 14 residues. V lost 0 bases to trimming and J lost 6 bases, with 11 bases between them. From germline, CDR1 is SGHDT and CDR2 YYEEEE. CDR3 DNA sequence: TGTGCCAGCAGCTTGGGACTAGGCTCGGATACGCAGTATTTT. Its protein is CASSLGLGSDTQYF. Looking up the rest from reference TRBV5-6 and TRBJ2-3 gives the full variable domain: DAGVTQSPTHLIKTRGQQVTLRCSPKSGHDTVSWYQQALGQGPQFIFQYYEEEERQRGNFPDRFSGHQFPNYSSELNVNALLLGDSALYLCASSLGLGSDTQYFGPGTRLTVL.

This clonotype was detected many times. The chain uses TRBV7-2 and TRBJ2-1, with 10 bases aligning to TRBD2. Germline V gives CDR1 SGHTA, CDR2 FQGNSA. The CDR3 has 15 residues. V lost 5 bases and J lost 7; bases outside the gene matches: 8. CDR3 residues: CASSPASGRRNEQFF. CDR3 DNA sequence: TGTGCCAGCAGCCCAGCTAGCGGGAGAAGGAATGAGCAGTTCTTC.

In regard to this clonotype: Only one base separates this from a far larger clonotype, so it likely reflects a read error. The J gene is TRBJ2-3, the V gene TRBV7-9; 10 positions agree with TRBD2. Per the germline V gene, CDR1 is SEHNR and CDR2 is FQNEAQ (reference sequence). The CDR3 covers 17 residues. Here the CDR3 DNA reads TGTGCCAGCATCTTAGCCCCTAGCGGGAGCGGGACAGATACGCAGTATTTT. It is translated as CASILAPSGSGTDTQYF.

This clonotype has more than one count but fewer than ten. Being one base from a much bigger clone, this may be a read error. This chain connects TRBV20-1 to TRBJ2-7, with D possibly matching TRBD2 (5 bases). The V gene's germline CDR1 is DFQATT and CDR2 SNEGSKA (reference sequence). The CDR3 totals 13 residues. The CDR3 spells CSARGGKDYEHYF. CDR3 bases: TGCAGTGCTAGAGGCGGCAAAGACTACGAGCATTACTTC.

This clonotype was seen more than once but under ten times. V and J are TRBV11-3 and TRBJ2-2, with 9 bases matching TRBD2. The CDR3 is 17 amino acids. V shed 1 base and J 3 bases; nucleotides not matched to a gene: 6. From germline, CDR1 is SGHNT and CDR2 YENEEA. In nucleotides, the CDR3 is TGTGCCAGCAGCTTAGGGATAGTAGCGGGAGACACCGGGGAGCTGTTTTTT. This gives the protein CASSLGIVAGDTGELFF.

This clonotype showed up many times. The chain recombines TRBV20-1 with TRBJ2-3, with D tentatively TRBD2 (5 bases). CDR1 and CDR2 from the germline V gene are DFQATT and SNEGSKA (reference sequence). This CDR3 contains 12 residues. The CDR3 reads CSIQTIRRTQYF. CDR3 DNA: TGCAGCATACAGACAATCCGGAGGACGCAGTATTTT.

In regard to this clonotype: One junction end disagrees with the germline gene, perhaps due to a read error. The CDR3 here is CPSSYGSGTISYNEQFF. CDR3 nucleotides: TGTCCCAGCAGTTACGGATCCGGGACGATCTCCTACAATGAGCAGTTCTTC. V gene TRBV6-5 combines with J gene TRBJ2-1, with D perhaps TRBD1 or TRBD2 (5 bases each). Germline CDR1 and CDR2: MNHEY and SVGAGI. CDR3 length equals 17 residues.

This clonotype came up many times. V and J are TRBV19 and TRBJ1-2; D remains ambiguous. Trimming took 7 bases from V and 8 from J, leaving 20 bases between them. The CDR3 is made up of 14 amino acids. Per the germline V gene, CDR1 is LNHDA and CDR2 is SQIVND (reference sequence). CDR3 amino acids: CASTQISWMRGYTF. CDR3 coding DNA: TGTGCCAGTACCCAAATAAGCTGGATGAGGGGCTACACCTTC. The full variable domain, its missing parts supplied by reference TRBV19 and TRBJ1-2, is DGGITQSPKYLFRKEGQNVTLSCEQNLNHDAMYWYRQDPGQGLRLIYYSQIVNDFQKGDIAEGYSVSREKKESFPLTVTSAQKNPTAFYLCASTQISWMRGYTFGSGTRLTVV.

This clonotype showed up many times. The chain couples TRBV5-1 to TRBJ2-2; no clear D gene. The V and J ends lost 0 bases and 5 bases respectively, with 11 bases between them. Germline-derived CDR1 and CDR2 are SGHRS and YFSETQ. CDR3 length: 15 amino acids. The CDR3 region is CASSLEGNPTGELFF. DNA of the CDR3: TGCGCCAGCAGCTTGGAGGGAAATCCTACCGGGGAGCTGTTTTTT.

Ten or more counts support this clonotype. The CDR3: CASSRDGVSTYEQYF. CDR3 DNA sequence: TGCGCCAGCAGCCGGGACGGGGTTTCCACCTACGAGCAGTACTTC. The chain has TRBV5-1 and TRBJ2-7, with D perhaps being TRBD1 or TRBD2 (5 bases each). Germline V CDR1 and CDR2: SGHRS, YFSETQ. The CDR3 runs 15 residues. V was trimmed by 4 bases and J by 2 bases, leaving 16 bases between them.

As regards this clonotype: Just one base apart from a much larger clone, this may be a read error. The V and J genes are TRBV24-1 and TRBJ2-1; D gene ambiguous. Germline-derived CDR1 and CDR2 are KGHDR and SFDVKD. CDR3 length equals 13 residues. The CDR3 coding sequence is TGTGCCACCAGTGATTTCGTTGGAAATGATCAGTTCTTC. This encodes CATSDFVGNDQFF.

This clonotype was counted only a few times. A read error may explain this, as a much larger clone is one base away. This chain joins TRBV20-1 and TRBJ2-7; D ambiguous. Germline V gene lookup returns CDR1 DFQATT and CDR2 SNEGSKA (reference sequence). CDR3 size: 11 residues. V was shortened by 3 bases and J by 3 bases, with 6 bases between the two germline ends. The CDR3 DNA is TGCAGTGCTAGTAGGATCTACGAGCAGTACTTC. Protein: CSASRIYEQYF.

This clonotype was recorded a few times. A much more abundant neighbour one base away suggests this may be a read error. The CDR3: CASSLTIGRADTQYF. The DNA for the CDR3 is TGTGCCAGCAGCTTGACTATCGGGAGAGCAGATACGCAGTATTTT. V is TRBV7-9 and J is TRBJ2-3; D possibly corresponds to TRBD2 (6 bases). The CDR3 runs to 15 residues. Germline V gene sequence: CDR1 SEHNR, CDR2 FQNEAQ (reference sequence). Trimming removed 3 bases at V and 4 bases at J, with 14 bases between.

V usage is TRBV19 and J usage is TRBJ2-7, with D perhaps being TRBD1 or TRBD2 (5 bases each). Trimming cost V 5 bases and J 1 base, with 12 bases left between them. The CDR3 runs to 14 residues. Germline V gene sequence: CDR1 LNHDA, CDR2 SQIVND (reference sequence). The CDR3 here is CASSARDGSYEQYF. CDR3 in DNA: TGTGCCAGTAGTGCCCGGGACGGATCCTACGAGCAGTACTTC. The complete variable domain, with remaining parts taken from reference TRBV19 and TRBJ2-7, reads DGGITQSPKYLFRKEGQNVTLSCEQNLNHDAMYWYRQDPGQGLRLIYYSQIVNDFQKGDIAEGYSVSREKKESFPLTVTSAQKNPTAFYLCASSARDGSYEQYFGPGTRLTVT.

This clonotype was counted ten times or more. This rearrangement joins TRBV6-5 to TRBJ2-7; TRBD2 aligns across 11 bases. Germline assignment: CDR1 MNHEY and CDR2 SVGAGI. V was pared by 3 bases and J by 1 base, with 5 bases of the junction left unmatched. The CDR3 loop spans 16 amino acids. In nucleotides, the CDR3 is TGTGCCAGCAGTTATTCCCTAGCGGGAGGTTCCTACGAGCAGTACTTC. Its protein is CASSYSLAGGSYEQYF.

This clonotype has a count of ten or more. The chain carries TRBV11-3 and TRBJ2-7; the match to TRBD1 covers 10 bases. With V trimmed by 6 bases and J by 0 bases, 2 bases remained unmatched. CDR3 size: 14 residues. Per the germline V gene, CDR1 is SGHNT and CDR2 is YENEEA. The CDR3 spells CASRRTGGSYEQYF. The CDR3 region has the DNA TGTGCCAGCAGACGGACAGGGGGCTCCTACGAGCAGTACTTC.